A selection of T cell receptor beta chains follows, all from one sample in a study of cytomegalovirus exposure and HLA in healthy donors. Measured with immunoSEQ multiplex PCR; TCRdb has only the in-frame clones, and not every one. The data hold hundreds of thousands of clones, with around 79% observed a single time. Sequencing was performed on PBMCs. The receptors derive from a male donor in good health and CMV-seronegative. The conserved cysteine and the conserved F or W are not part of the CDR3 here. D genes are given only for firm matches.

TRBD1 TRBJ1-5 TRBV5-1 ASSPGIKGTGETYSNQPQH
. TRBJ2-7 TRBV11-3 ASSLNHGLEQY
TRBD1 TRBJ2-5 TRBV7-2 ASSIPAGGRETQY
. TRBJ1-4 TRBV2 ASRRQVNEKLF
. TRBJ2-3 TRBV5-4 AGRDKRGSTDTQY
. TRBJ1-1 TRBV7-9 ASSLQGNTEAF
TRBD1 TRBJ2-7 TRBV6-6 ASTPDRAYEQY
. TRBJ2-7 TRBV7-9 SSSLGGGYEQY
TRBD2 TRBJ2-1 TRBV15 ATSPTSGSYNEQF
. TRBJ2-5 TRBV14 ASSQESGWQETQY
. TRBJ1-2 TRBV6-5 ASSYRRDQEVYGYT
TRBD1 TRBJ1-1 TRBV11-2 ASSLDPDRTAF
TRBD1 TRBJ1-5 TRBV18 ASSQRVGQGRQPQH
TRBD1 TRBJ2-1 TRBV6-4 ASSTGTGPSNEQF
TRBD2 TRBJ2-3 TRBV9 ASSLSGKEDTQY
. TRBJ2-2 TRBV6-5 ASSYSRASNTGELF
TRBD1 TRBJ1-4 TRBV15 ATARHRGNEKLF
TRBD2 TRBJ2-5 TRBV19 ASSMRTSGRETQY
TRBD2 TRBJ2-1 TRBV9 ASTPLAGAHNEQF
TRBD1 TRBJ1-4 TRBV28 ASSFAGGFEKLF
TRBD1 TRBJ2-7 TRBV2 ASSIGQGEQY
TRBD2 TRBJ2-3 TRBV11-2 ASSSTSGSGADTQY
. TRBJ2-2 TRBV2 ASSEARLTGELF
. TRBJ1-1 TRBV19 ASSISGQMNTEAF
TRBD2 TRBJ2-5 TRBV7-9 ASSWRSGVEEQY
. TRBJ1-5 TRBV6-1 ATTREGNQPQH
TRBD1 TRBJ1-4 TRBV4-2 ASSPPKGAGGEKLF
TRBD1 TRBJ2-3 TRBV5-1 ASTNRGHGTDTQY
TRBD1 TRBJ1-2 TRBV5-6 ASKYRGNTGYGYT
. TRBJ2-2 TRBV13 AIDGGRNTGELF
. TRBJ2-1 TRBV5-1 ASSSDRLGLAYNEQF
. TRBJ2-7 TRBV28 ASFGGTYEQY
. TRBJ2-5 TRBV7-9 ASSLFPTAQETQY
. TRBJ1-1 TRBV6-1 ASSWGRAEAF
TRBD1 TRBJ2-7 TRBV7-2 ASSLASGGGLFSYEQY
. TRBJ1-3 TRBV9 ASSVKQGGNTIY
. TRBJ1-1 TRBV5-1 ASSLEFRGARTEAF
. TRBJ2-1 TRBV5-4 ASSVDLNNEQF
TRBD1 TRBJ2-7 TRBV27 ASSIGTVYEQY
. TRBJ2-7 TRBV4-1 ASSQDLAERGYEQY
TRBD1 TRBJ2-1 TRBV10-1 ASSETTGQGPHNEQF
TRBD1 TRBJ2-7 TRBV5-6 ASSLGQYEQY